The 5 T cell receptor beta chains below all came from one sample that was sequenced in a study of blood T cell repertoires in COVID-19. Produced via immunoSEQ multiplex PCR; TCRdb's table is partial and in-frame only. The table includes 200,000 to 250,000 clones, roughly 83% detected once. The sample taken for sequencing was PBMCs or T cells enriched from blood (not recorded which). The receptors shown here come from a woman in her thirties or forties with acute COVID-19.

V and J are TRBV5-1 and TRBJ2-7, with a weak D call TRBD1 (5 bases). Germline assignment: CDR1 SGHRS and CDR2 YFSETQ. CDR3 size: 12 residues. Trimming removed 2 bases at V and 5 bases at J, with 8 bases between. Written as DNA, the CDR3 is TGCGCCAGCAGCTTTGTAGGGGACGAGCAGTACTTC. It yields the protein CASSFVGDEQYF.

Only one count was recorded for this clone. The chain combines TRBV28 with TRBJ2-7, with D maybe TRBD2 (5 bases). Trimming removed 6 bases at V and 4 bases at J, with 13 bases between. The CDR3 runs to 13 residues. CDR1 is MDHEN, CDR2 SYDVKM, per germline. The CDR3 loop is CASSPRPGYEQYF. DNA for the CDR3: TGTGCCAGCAGCCCGCGTCCGGGGTACGAGCAGTACTTC.

In its sample, this clone was seen once. This rearrangement joins TRBV4-1 to TRBJ1-6; D is perhaps TRBD1 (5 bases). With 0 bases removed from V and 8 bases from J, the gap between germline ends came to 17 bases. The germline V gene encodes CDR1 MGHRA and CDR2 YSYEKL. The CDR3 length is 17 residues. The CDR3 sequence is CASSQDWEPGGDSPLHF. In DNA, the CDR3 is TGCGCCAGCAGCCAAGATTGGGAACCTGGGGGGGATTCACCCCTCCACTTT.

This CDR3 reads CASSYSRGGFTEAFF. The CDR3 DNA sequence: TGTGCCAGCAGTTATTCCAGGGGCGGGTTCACTGAAGCTTTCTTT. The V gene is TRBV27, the J gene TRBJ1-1; possibly TRBD1 for D (6 bases). The CDR3 totals 15 residues. V dropped 4 bases and J dropped 4 bases, with 16 bases sitting between them. Germline CDR1 MNHEY, CDR2 SMNVEV (reference sequence).

V is TRBV11-1 and J is TRBJ1-1, with D unresolved. The CDR3 is 13 amino acids. V shed 7 bases and J shed 1 base, with 10 bases lying between them. Germline V gene data show CDR1 as SGHAT and CDR2 as FQDESV (reference sequence). CDR3 sequence (DNA): TGTGCCAGCACCACGGAGGGGAACACTGAAGCTTTCTTT. It codes for CASTTEGNTEAFF.